This T cell receptor (beta chain) was sequenced in a study of T cells in Graves' hyperthyroidism and ophthalmopathy. In its sample, this clonotype was seen a few times. The antigen is unknown. The study's findings and limits: Ophthalmopathy was told apart from stable hyperthyroidism by a 13 V-J model.

TCR beta CDR3 regions were amplified from RNA. The study used the HTBI primer set for a first-round RT-PCR of the TCR CDR3. TCRdb redid the calling of the multiplex PCR reads with MiXCR, one entry per CDR3 protein. This table holds just under 750,000 distinct CDR3 sequences, around 40% found once. This CDR3 has 12 residues. Germline CDR1 is MNHEY and CDR2 is SVGAGI. Trimming took off 8 bases at V and 3 bases at J, with 8 bases between the two ends. Hyperthyroidism, newly diagnosed and lasting under 2 months, affected patients aged 18 to 65. Orbital computed tomography, thyroid ultrasound, serum thyroxine and TRAb, and clinical symptoms together informed the diagnoses.

The V gene is TRBV6-5, the J gene TRBJ1-5; D remains ambiguous. What was sequenced was blood. The receptor comes from a woman aged 40 to 50 with Graves' hyperthyroidism. The DNA for the CDR3 is TGTGCCAGCGGGTCTCCCAATCAGCCCCAGCATTTT. Amino acid sequence: CASGSPNQPQHF.